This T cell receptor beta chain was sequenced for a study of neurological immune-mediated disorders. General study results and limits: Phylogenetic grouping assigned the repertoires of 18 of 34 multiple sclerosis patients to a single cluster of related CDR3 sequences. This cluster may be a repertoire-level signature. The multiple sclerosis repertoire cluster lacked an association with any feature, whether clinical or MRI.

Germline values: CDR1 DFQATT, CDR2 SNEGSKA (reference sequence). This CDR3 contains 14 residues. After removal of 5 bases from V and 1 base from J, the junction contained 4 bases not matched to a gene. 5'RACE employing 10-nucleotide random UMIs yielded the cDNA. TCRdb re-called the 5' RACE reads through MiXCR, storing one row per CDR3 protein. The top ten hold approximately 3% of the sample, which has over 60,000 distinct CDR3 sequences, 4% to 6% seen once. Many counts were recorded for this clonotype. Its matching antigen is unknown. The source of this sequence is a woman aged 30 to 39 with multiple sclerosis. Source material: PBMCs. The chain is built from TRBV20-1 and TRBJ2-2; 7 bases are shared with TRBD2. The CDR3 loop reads CSAVGGGNTGELFF. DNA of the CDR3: TGCAGTGCTGTGGGCGGGGGGAACACCGGGGAGCTGTTTTTT.